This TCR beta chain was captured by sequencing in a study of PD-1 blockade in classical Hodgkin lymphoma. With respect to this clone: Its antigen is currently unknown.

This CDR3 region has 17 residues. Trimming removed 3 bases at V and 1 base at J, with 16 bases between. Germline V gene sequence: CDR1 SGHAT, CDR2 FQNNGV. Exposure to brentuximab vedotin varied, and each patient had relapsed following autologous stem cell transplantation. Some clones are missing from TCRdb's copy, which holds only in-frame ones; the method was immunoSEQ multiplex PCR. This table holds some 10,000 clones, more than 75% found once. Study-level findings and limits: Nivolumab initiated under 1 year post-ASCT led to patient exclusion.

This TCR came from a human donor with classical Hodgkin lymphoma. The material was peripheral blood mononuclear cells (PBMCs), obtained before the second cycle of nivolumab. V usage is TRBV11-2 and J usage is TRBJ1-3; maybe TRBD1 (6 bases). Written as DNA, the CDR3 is TGTGCCAGCAGCTTCCCGATGCGGAGGGGGTCTGGAAACACCATATATTTT. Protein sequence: CASSFPMRRGSGNTIYF.